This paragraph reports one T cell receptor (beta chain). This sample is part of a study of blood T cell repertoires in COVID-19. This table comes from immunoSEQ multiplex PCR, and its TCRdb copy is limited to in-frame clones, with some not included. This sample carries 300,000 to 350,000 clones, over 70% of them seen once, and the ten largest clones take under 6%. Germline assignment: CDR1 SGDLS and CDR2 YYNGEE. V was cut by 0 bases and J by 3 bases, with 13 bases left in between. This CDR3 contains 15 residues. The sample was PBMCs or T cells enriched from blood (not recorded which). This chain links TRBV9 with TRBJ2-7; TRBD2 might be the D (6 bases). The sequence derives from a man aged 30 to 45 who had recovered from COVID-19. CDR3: CASSVDGGANYEQYF. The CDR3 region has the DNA TGTGCCAGCAGCGTAGATGGCGGGGCAAACTACGAGCAGTACTTC.